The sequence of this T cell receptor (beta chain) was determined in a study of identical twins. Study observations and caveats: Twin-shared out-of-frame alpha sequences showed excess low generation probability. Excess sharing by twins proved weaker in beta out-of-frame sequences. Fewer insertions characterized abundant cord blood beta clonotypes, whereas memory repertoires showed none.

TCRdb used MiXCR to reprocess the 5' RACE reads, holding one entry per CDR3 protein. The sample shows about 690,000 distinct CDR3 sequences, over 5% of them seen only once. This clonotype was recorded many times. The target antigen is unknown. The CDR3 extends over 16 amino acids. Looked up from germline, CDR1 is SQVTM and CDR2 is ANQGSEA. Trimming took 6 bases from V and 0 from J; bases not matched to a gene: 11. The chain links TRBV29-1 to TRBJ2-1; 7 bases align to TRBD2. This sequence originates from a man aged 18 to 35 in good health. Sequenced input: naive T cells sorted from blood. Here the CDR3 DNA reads TGCAGCGTCTCTCTAGCGGTTGGTCGCTCCTACAATGAGCAGTTCTTC. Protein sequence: CSVSLAVGRSYNEQFF.